The 6 T cell receptor beta chains below were found in one sample sequenced in a study of cytomegalovirus exposure and HLA in healthy donors. This PCR relied on a set of 60 Vbeta primers and 13 Jbeta primers. TCRdb's copy holds only in-frame clones and misses some; the assay was immunoSEQ multiplex PCR. The table shows 33,000 or so clones, with 90% occurring only once. The sequencing input was PBMCs. These receptors all come from a woman between 18 and 29 years old in good health and CMV-seronegative.

The rearrangement uses TRBV19 and TRBJ1-2; TRBD1 is a possible D gene (6 bases). Per germline, CDR1 LNHDA and CDR2 SQIVND (reference sequence). CDR3 length equals 14 residues. The V end lost 3 bases, the J end lost 3 bases, and 11 bases lay between the germline ends. The CDR3 protein is CASSMYRVDYGYTF. In DNA, the CDR3 is TGTGCCAGTAGTATGTACAGGGTAGACTATGGCTACACCTTC. Complete variable domain (other parts from reference TRBV19 and TRBJ1-2): DGGITQSPKYLFRKEGQNVTLSCEQNLNHDAMYWYRQDPGQGLRLIYYSQIVNDFQKGDIAEGYSVSREKKESFPLTVTSAQKNPTAFYLCASSMYRVDYGYTFGSGTRLTVV.

The chain combines TRBV27 with TRBJ2-7, with 10 bases fitting TRBD2. CDR1 is MNHEY and CDR2 is SMNVEV in the germline V gene (reference sequence). There are 20 residues in the CDR3. Trimming at V came to 5 bases and at J to 1 base, leaving 20 bases not matched to a gene. CDR3 sequence: CASSPSTHRLAGVKSYEQYF. CDR3 bases: TGTGCCAGCAGTCCCTCAACGCACCGGCTAGCGGGAGTGAAGTCCTACGAGCAGTACTTC.

The V call is TRBV11-1, the J call TRBJ2-7, with 7 positions matching TRBD1. CDR1 and CDR2 (germline): SGHAT, FQDESV (reference sequence). CDR3 size: 14 residues. With 2 bases clipped from V and 4 bases from J, the junction kept 5 bases outside the gene matches. As DNA, the CDR3 is TGTGCCAGCAGCTTAAGGGACAGATTGTACGAGCAGTACTTC. Translated: CASSLRDRLYEQYF.

Comments on this clone: Other DNA sequences from this sample encode an identical CDR3 as well. For the CDR3, the DNA is TGTGCCAGCAGTGACGAAATACTGGCGGGAGCGGAGAACACCGGGGAGCTGTTTTTT. Translation: CASSDEILAGAENTGELFF. The rearrangement uses TRBV6-4 and TRBJ2-2; 7 bases agree with TRBD2. CDR1 MRHNA and CDR2 SNTAGT come from the germline V gene. The CDR3 has 19 residues. The V segment lost 2 bases and the J segment 1 base; nucleotides outside the gene matches: 13.

Note on this clone: Mismatch with germline at one junction end may stem from a read error. CDR3 amino acids: CASSQSKQTPHF. CDR3 bases: TGCGCCAGCAGTCAATCGAAACAAACCCCCCATTTC. The V and J genes are TRBV23-1 and TRBJ2-7; D gene ambiguous. TRBV23-1 has ORF status, its function being uncertain. CDR3 size: 12 residues.

V usage is TRBV7-3 and J usage is TRBJ2-3, with 7 bases matching TRBD1. Germline V gene sequence: CDR1 SGHTA, CDR2 FQGTGA. The CDR3 extends over 15 amino acids. The V segment lost 3 bases and the J segment 2 bases; nucleotides outside the gene matches: 5. CDR3 residues: CASSFSGTDTDTQYF. In nucleotides, the CDR3 is TGTGCCAGCAGCTTTTCCGGGACAGACACAGATACGCAGTATTTT.